The 26 T cell receptor beta chains listed next were all sequenced from one sample in a study of glioma-infiltrating T cells after dendritic cell vaccination. Only in-frame clones appear in the TCRdb table, and some are missing; sequencing was by immunoSEQ multiplex PCR. The sample holds 80,000 to 95,000 clones, approximately 81% seen once. Sequenced material: blood, taken before dendritic cell vaccination. All receptors come from a human donor with glioblastoma.

The chain employs TRBV30 and TRBJ2-1; perhaps TRBD2 as D (7 bases). CDR1 and CDR2 from the germline V gene are GTSNPN and SVGIG (reference sequence). Trimming removed 6 bases from V and 5 bases from J, with 20 bases in between. The CDR3 runs to 15 residues. CDR3 in amino acids: CACHFGGGWDNEQFF. For the CDR3, the DNA is TGTGCCTGCCACTTTGGGGGGGGCTGGGACAATGAGCAGTTCTTC.

J is TRBJ2-7 and V is TRBV29-1; D may be TRBD1 (5 bases). Germline CDR1 is SQVTM and CDR2 is ANQGSEA. The length of the CDR3 is 12 residues. V was trimmed by 3 bases and J by 2 bases, leaving 8 bases between them. This CDR3 reads CSVDIQAYEQYF. The CDR3, as DNA: TGCAGCGTTGACATACAGGCCTACGAGCAGTACTTC.

The V call is TRBV4-2, the J call TRBJ2-3; possible D gene TRBD2, 8 bases. CDR3 length: 16 amino acids. CDR1 and CDR2 (germline): LGHNA, YNFKEQ. Trimming removed 3 bases at V and 6 bases at J, with 19 bases between. In DNA form, the CDR3 reads TGTGCCAGCAGCCAGGGCGGGGGGCCAGGGGGGGATACGCAGTATTTT. Residues: CASSQGGGPGGDTQYF.

This clone has only one observation. This rearrangement joins TRBV18 to TRBJ2-7, with D possibly matching TRBD2 (6 bases). This CDR3 region has 16 residues. The germline gives CDR1 KGHSH, CDR2 LQKENI. V gave up 3 bases and J gave up 3 bases, with 18 bases separating them. The CDR3 loop reads CASSPLGAGRSYEQYF. The CDR3 DNA is TGTGCCAGCTCACCTTTAGGCGCGGGACGGAGCTACGAGCAGTACTTC. The full variable domain, in which reference TRBV18 and TRBJ2-7 provide the parts outside the CDR3, is NAGVMQNPRHLVRRRGQEARLRCSPMKGHSHVYWYRQLPEEGLKFMVYLQKENIIDESGMPKERFSAEFPKEGPSILRIQQVVRGDSAAYFCASSPLGAGRSYEQYFGPGTRLTVT.

This clone was counted only a few times. The gene calls are TRBV5-6 and TRBJ2-7; D unresolved. The germline V gene encodes CDR1 SGHDT and CDR2 YYEEEE. The CDR3 is 12 residues long. V lost 4 bases to trimming and J lost 3 bases, with 8 bases between them. CDR3 bases: TGTGCCAGCAGCGCCTATATCTACGAGCAGTACTTC. Protein product: CASSAYIYEQYF. Combining the CDR3 with reference TRBV5-6 and TRBJ2-7 gives the whole variable domain DAGVTQSPTHLIKTRGQQVTLRCSPKSGHDTVSWYQQALGQGPQFIFQYYEEEERQRGNFPDRFSGHQFPNYSSELNVNALLLGDSALYLCASSAYIYEQYFGPGTRLTVT.

The chain has TRBV7-9 and TRBJ2-1, with D hard to call. This CDR3 has 11 residues. Trimming shortened V by 4 bases and J by 6 bases, and 4 bases separated the two germline ends. Germline V gene lookup returns CDR1 SEHNR and CDR2 FQNEAQ (reference sequence). CDR3 residues: CASSYRNEQFF. Written as DNA, the CDR3 is TGTGCCAGCAGCTATCGCAATGAGCAGTTCTTC. The complete variable domain, with remaining parts taken from reference TRBV7-9 and TRBJ2-1, reads DTGVSQNPRHKITKRGQNVTFRCDPISEHNRLYWYRQTLGQGPEFLTYFQNEAQLEKSRLLSDRFSAERPKGSFSTLEIQRTEQGDSAMYLCASSYRNEQFFGPGTRLTVL.

V usage is TRBV7-3 and J usage is TRBJ1-1; D unresolved. There are 13 residues in the CDR3. Germline V gene lookup returns CDR1 SGHTA and CDR2 FQGTGA. Trimming removed 2 bases from V and 5 bases from J, with 9 bases in between. Here the CDR3 DNA reads TGTGCCAGCAGCTTATGGGGAGGTACTGAAGCTTTCTTT. Translation gives CASSLWGGTEAFF. Based on the CDR3 plus reference TRBV7-3 and TRBJ1-1, the full variable domain is GAGVSQTPSNKVTEKGKYVELRCDPISGHTALYWYRQSLGQGPEFLIYFQGTGAADDSGLPNDRFFAVRPEGSVSTLKIQRTERGDSAVYLCASSLWGGTEAFFGQGTRLTVV.

V and J are TRBV7-2 and TRBJ1-5, with D possibly being TRBD1 (5 bases). The CDR3 extends over 18 amino acids. CDR1 SGHTA and CDR2 FQGNSA come from the germline V gene. The ends were cut back, 4 bases at V and 0 bases at J, with 19 bases in the middle. CDR3 sequence: CASSSVGRAYYSNQPQHF. CDR3 DNA: TGTGCCAGCAGCTCCGTGGGCAGGGCTTACTATAGCAATCAGCCCCAGCATTTT.

J is TRBJ2-5 and V is TRBV12-5; possible D gene TRBD2, 6 bases. The J call may be faulty, since TRBJ2-7 better matches the DNA end. Germline assignment: CDR1 LGHNT and CDR2 FRNRAP. There are 15 residues in the CDR3. DNA of the CDR3: TGTGCTAGTGGTTCCCCCCGCGACGGGAGCTACGAGCAGTACTTC. It is translated as CASGSPRDGSYEQYF.

This chain uses TRBV5-1 with TRBJ2-1; 9 nucleotides agree with TRBD1. V gave up 5 bases and J gave up 5 bases; unmatched junction bases: 5. The germline CDR1 and CDR2 sequences are SGHRS and YFSETQ. This CDR3 region has 14 residues. CDR3 region: CASRGQGTNNEQFF. The CDR3 DNA sequence: TGCGCCAGCAGGGGACAGGGCACCAACAATGAGCAGTTCTTC.

The chain combines TRBV11-2 with TRBJ1-2; weak D call: TRBD1 (6 bases). The V gene's germline CDR1 is SGHAT and CDR2 FQNNGV. This CDR3 contains 16 residues. Trimming took 1 base from V and 8 from J, leaving 20 bases between them. The CDR3: CASSLGGAGVLRGYTF. The CDR3 coding sequence is TGTGCCAGCAGCTTAGGAGGGGCAGGGGTCCTGCGGGGCTACACCTTC. The full variable domain, in which reference TRBV11-2 and TRBJ1-2 provide the parts outside the CDR3, is EAGVAQSPRYKIIEKRQSVAFWCNPISGHATLYWYQQILGQGPKLLIQFQNNGVVDDSQLPKDRFSAERLKGVDSTLKIQPAKLEDSAVYLCASSLGGAGVLRGYTFGSGTRLTVV.

The genes are TRBV4-3 and TRBJ2-3; weak D call: TRBD2 (5 bases). The CDR3 spans 19 residues. Per the germline V gene, CDR1 is LGHNA and CDR2 is YSLEER. V lost 0 bases and J lost 3, with 22 bases in between. The CDR3 nucleotides read TGCGCCAGCAGCCAAGATAATATCGACGGGGTAGGACGGACAGATACGCAGTATTTT. Translating gives CASSQDNIDGVGRTDTQYF.

J is TRBJ2-1 and V is TRBV29-1; maybe TRBD1 (5 bases). The V and J ends lost 7 bases and 6 bases respectively, with 13 bases between them. Germline CDR1 reads SQVTM; CDR2 reads ANQGSEA. This CDR3 region has 12 residues. In nucleotides, the CDR3 is TGCAGCGGCAGGGAAAAAGGCAATGAGCAGTTCTTC. This sequence encodes CSGREKGNEQFF.

The CDR3: CATSRGDSSYEQYF. CDR3 DNA: TGTGCCACCAGCAGAGGGGACTCCTCCTACGAGCAGTACTTC. The V gene is TRBV15, the J gene TRBJ2-7; a possible D gene is TRBD2 (6 bases). Germline loops: CDR1 LNHNV, CDR2 YYDKDF (reference sequence). V was trimmed by 1 base and J by 0 bases, leaving 7 bases between them. This CDR3 region has 14 residues.

The chain uses TRBV5-1 and TRBJ2-7, with D possibly TRBD2 on 6 matching bases. The CDR3 sequence is 14 residues long. Trimming took off 0 bases at V and 4 bases at J, with 11 bases between the two ends. Germline V CDR1 and CDR2: SGHRS, YFSETQ. For the CDR3, the DNA is TGCGCCAGCAGCTTGGACGGGGCGGGGTACGAGCAGTACTTC. Amino acid sequence: CASSLDGAGYEQYF.

This chain joins TRBV14 and TRBJ2-7; 7 bases line up with TRBD1. This CDR3 is 13 amino acids long. The V gene's germline CDR1 is SGHDN and CDR2 FVKESK. Trimming removed 2 bases from V and 6 bases from J; junction bases left unmatched: 4. The CDR3 DNA is TGTGCCAGCAGCCAAAACAGGGGAGCCGAGCAGTACTTC. Amino acids: CASSQNRGAEQYF.

The chain is built from TRBV15 and TRBJ1-2; D is unresolved. The CDR3 length is 14 residues. V lost 0 bases to trimming and J lost 4 bases, with 9 bases between them. From germline, CDR1 is LNHNV and CDR2 YYDKDF (reference sequence). The chain's CDR3 is CATSRETRSYGYTF. In nucleotides, the CDR3 is TGTGCCACCAGCAGAGAAACACGGAGCTATGGCTACACCTTC.

The V and J genes are TRBV5-4 and TRBJ2-5; the match to TRBD2 covers 9 bases. Germline loops: CDR1 SGHNT, CDR2 YYREEE (reference sequence). CDR3 length: 14 amino acids. J was trimmed by 5 bases and V by 0 bases; bases with no gene match: 2. CDR3 protein: CASSLAGTSETQYF. The CDR3, as DNA: TGTGCCAGCAGCTTGGCCGGGACTAGCGAGACCCAGTACTTC.

V gene TRBV6-1 combines with J gene TRBJ2-7; possible D gene TRBD2, 5 bases. In germline, CDR1 is MNHNS, CDR2 SASEGT. This CDR3 comprises 13 residues. V gave up 6 bases and J gave up 2 bases, with 11 bases separating them. The CDR3 DNA is TGTGCCAGCAGGTGGGGTAGCGCCTACGAGCAGTACTTC. It codes for CASRWGSAYEQYF.

The rearrangement uses TRBV7-2 and TRBJ2-1; 7 bases match TRBD2. The J segment lost 7 bases and the V segment lost 1 base, leaving 4 bases of the junction unmatched. CDR1 and CDR2 (germline): SGHTA, FQGNSA. The CDR3 consists of 14 residues. In DNA, the CDR3 is TGTGCCAGCAGCTTAGGGGGTAGCGGGAATGAGCAGTTCTTC. This encodes CASSLGGSGNEQFF.

The chain combines TRBV9 with TRBJ2-1; D uncertain. Germline CDR1 SGDLS, CDR2 YYNGEE. The CDR3 is 16 residues long. Trimming removed 3 bases from V and 0 bases from J, with 13 bases in between. The DNA for the CDR3 is TGTGCCAGCAGCGAGCCGCTCCTAAGCTCCTACAATGAGCAGTTCTTC. It specifies CASSEPLLSSYNEQFF.

The CDR3 DNA reads TGCGCCAGCAGTCTCCCCTGGACAGGAGGCTATGGCTACACCTTC. Its translation is CASSLPWTGGYGYTF. The genes are TRBV23-1 and TRBJ1-2; 7 nucleotides line up with TRBD1. TRBV23-1 qualifies as an ORF whose function is uncertain. V shed 4 bases and J 4 bases; nucleotides not matched to a gene: 9. The CDR3 contains 15 residues.

This chain connects TRBV12-5 to TRBJ1-1, with D perhaps matching TRBD1 (6 bases). Germline V gene lookup returns CDR1 LGHNT and CDR2 FRNRAP. Between the trimmed V and J ends, which lost 3 bases and 5 bases, there was a span of 10 bases. This CDR3 comprises 13 residues. The CDR3 sequence: CASGFPGETEAFF. Here the CDR3 DNA reads TGTGCTAGTGGTTTCCCAGGGGAGACTGAAGCTTTCTTT.

The V and J genes are TRBV18 and TRBJ1-3; 8 nucleotides agree with TRBD1. Unmatched junction bases numbered 1, after V lost 3 bases and J lost 0 bases. The CDR3 spans 15 residues. From germline, CDR1 is KGHSH and CDR2 LQKENI. The chain's CDR3 is CASSPDRGSGNTIYF. CDR3 nucleotide sequence: TGTGCCAGCTCACCCGACAGGGGCTCTGGAAACACCATATATTTT.

This clone is a singleton in its sample. The CDR3, as DNA: TGTGCCAGCAGTGACCGGGACAGTCGAGGTTACGAGCAGTACTTC. It specifies CASSDRDSRGYEQYF. V gene TRBV6-1 combines with J gene TRBJ2-7, with 7 bases matching TRBD1. The CDR3 extends over 15 amino acids. Germline CDR1 MNHNS, CDR2 SASEGT. Trimming at V came to 3 bases and at J to 4 bases, leaving 9 bases not matched to a gene.

The rearrangement uses TRBV4-2 and TRBJ2-6, with 7 bases lining up with TRBD1. The ends lost 0 bases at V and 0 bases at J; junction bases unmatched: 2. CDR1 and CDR2 (germline): LGHNA, YNFKEQ. The CDR3 spans 17 residues. The CDR3 here is CASSQEEGASGANVLTF. The CDR3 DNA reads TGTGCCAGCAGCCAAGAAGAGGGGGCCTCTGGGGCCAACGTCCTGACTTTC.